Sequencing of this T cell receptor beta chain was carried out in a study of blood T cell repertoires in COVID-19. Only in-frame clones appear in the TCRdb table, and some are missing; sequencing was by immunoSEQ multiplex PCR. The table lists 430,000 or so clones, approximately 87% of them singletons, with approximately 1.8% in the top ten. The germline V gene encodes CDR1 LNHDA and CDR2 SQIVND (reference sequence). Trimming stripped 2 bases from V and 6 bases from J, with 17 bases between. The CDR3 totals 16 residues. The chain is built from TRBV19 and TRBJ1-5; no reliable D call. The receptor was derived from a middle-aged woman who had recovered from COVID-19. Sequencing used PBMCs or T cells enriched from blood (not recorded which). The CDR3 here is CASSIISGNSGQPQHF. CDR3 nucleotide sequence: TGTGCCAGTAGTATAATTTCAGGTAATAGCGGTCAGCCCCAGCATTTT.